This T cell receptor (beta chain) was recovered during a study of Ad26.COV2.S vaccination and SARS-CoV-2 variants. Trimming shortened V by 1 base and J by 1 base, and 7 bases separated the two germline ends. The CDR3 totals 15 residues. Per the germline V gene, CDR1 is LGHNA and CDR2 is YSLEER. Libraries were prepared by immunoSEQ multiplex PCR; TCRdb keeps only in-frame clonotypes and omits some of them. The sample lists around 270,000 clones; roughly 85% were seen once. Indicated treatment: roughly 19 received Ad26.COV2.S at low or high dose, single or two shots; several received placebo; per-sample allocation not given. Sampling happened 63 days after the first vaccine or placebo injection. In the vaccine, an Ad26 vector expressed the SARS-CoV-2 spike of the Wuhan strain.

This sequence was found in a person aged 18 to 65 who received the Ad26.COV2.S COVID-19 vaccine or a placebo. The chain uses TRBV4-3 and TRBJ2-2; D is uncertain. The sequencing here drew on peripheral blood, taken in a trial of Ad26.COV2.S vaccine versus placebo. CDR3 sequence reads: CASSQAHRNTGELFF. Written as DNA, the CDR3 is TGCGCCAGCAGCCAAGCTCACAGGAACACCGGGGAGCTGTTTTTT.